Detailed here is one T cell receptor beta chain. The data were taken from a study of control samples from healthy donors and cancer patients. Germline V gene data show CDR1 as LNHDA and CDR2 as SQIVND (reference sequence). CDR3 length: 15 residues. Trimming stripped 5 bases from V and 3 bases from J, with 17 bases between. The repertoire was sequenced with immunoSEQ multiplex PCR; TCRdb's copy has only in-frame clones and lacks some. This table holds some 130,000 clones, about 93% found once. The J gene is TRBJ2-7, the V gene TRBV19; D call uncertain. The sample was blood. The TCR sequence derives from a man aged 40-50 years in good health. For the CDR3, the DNA is TGTGCCAGTAGTGAATCCGACGGGTTGCACTACGAGCAGTACTTC. Encoded protein: CASSESDGLHYEQYF. Combining the CDR3 with reference TRBV19 and TRBJ2-7 gives the whole variable domain DGGITQSPKYLFRKEGQNVTLSCEQNLNHDAMYWYRQDPGQGLRLIYYSQIVNDFQKGDIAEGYSVSREKKESFPLTVTSAQKNPTAFYLCASSESDGLHYEQYFGPGTRLTVT.